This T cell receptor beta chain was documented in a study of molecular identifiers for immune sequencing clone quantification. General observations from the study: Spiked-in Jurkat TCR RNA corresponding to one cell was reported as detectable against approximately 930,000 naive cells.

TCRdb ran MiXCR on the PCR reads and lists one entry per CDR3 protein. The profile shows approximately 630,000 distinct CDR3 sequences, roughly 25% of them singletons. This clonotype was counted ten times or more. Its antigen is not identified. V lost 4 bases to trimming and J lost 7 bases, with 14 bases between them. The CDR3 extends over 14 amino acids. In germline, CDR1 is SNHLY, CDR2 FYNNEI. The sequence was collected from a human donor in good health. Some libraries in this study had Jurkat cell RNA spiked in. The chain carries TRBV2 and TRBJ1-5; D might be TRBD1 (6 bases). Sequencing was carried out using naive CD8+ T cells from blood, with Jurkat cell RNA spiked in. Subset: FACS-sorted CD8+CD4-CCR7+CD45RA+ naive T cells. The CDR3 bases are TGTGCCAGCAGTGCGACAGGAGAGGGGCAGCCCCAGCATTTT. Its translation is CASSATGEGQPQHF. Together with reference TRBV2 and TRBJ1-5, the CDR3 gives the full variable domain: EPEVTQTPSHQVTQMGQEVILRCVPISNHLYFYWYRQILGQKVEFLVSFYNNEISEKSEIFDDQFSVERPDGSNFTLKIRSTKLEDSAMYFCASSATGEGQPQHFGDGTRLSIL.